A single sample gave rise to the 5 T cell receptor beta chains below, sequenced in a study of PD-L1 blockade in urothelial cancer. The protocol was immunoSEQ multiplex PCR, while the TCRdb copy is restricted to in-frame clones and leaves out a portion. The sample lists 55,000 to 80,000 clones, approximately 80% occurring once. The time point denotes: pretreatment peripheral blood. The specimen was PBMCs, collected around atezolizumab (anti-PD-L1) treatment. The source of these receptors is a man aged 65 to 85 with urothelial cancer.

The chain uses TRBV19 and TRBJ2-2; TRBD1 matches 9 bases. The length of the CDR3 is 16 residues. Looked up from germline, CDR1 is LNHDA and CDR2 is SQIVND (reference sequence). Germline trimming cut 6 bases from V and 5 bases from J; bases unmatched to any gene: 10. This chain's CDR3 is CASRPPGQGVTGELFF. CDR3 DNA: TGTGCCAGTAGACCGCCGGGACAGGGTGTGACCGGGGAGCTGTTTTTT. Variable domain in full (rest from reference TRBV19 and TRBJ2-2): DGGITQSPKYLFRKEGQNVTLSCEQNLNHDAMYWYRQDPGQGLRLIYYSQIVNDFQKGDIAEGYSVSREKKESFPLTVTSAQKNPTAFYLCASRPPGQGVTGELFFGEGSRLTVL.

This clone was observed a few times. V and J are TRBV30 and TRBJ1-1; D is perhaps TRBD1 (5 bases). This CDR3 spans 11 amino acids. Looked up from germline, CDR1 is GTSNPN and CDR2 is SVGIG (reference sequence). The ends were cut back, 2 bases at V and 8 bases at J, with 9 bases in the middle. CDR3 in amino acids: CAWSTQGEAFF. The CDR3 nucleotides read TGTGCCTGGAGTACCCAGGGAGAAGCTTTCTTT.

The rearrangement joins TRBV9 to TRBJ2-1; D remains ambiguous. Looked up from germline, CDR1 is SGDLS and CDR2 is YYNGEE. CDR3 size: 12 residues. Trimming cost V 0 bases and J 10 bases, with 8 bases left between them. CDR3 coding DNA: TGTGCCAGCAGCGTAGTGGCCGGGGAGCAGTTCTTC. This codes for CASSVVAGEQFF. Full variable domain (missing parts from reference TRBV9 and TRBJ2-1): DSGVTQTPKHLITATGQRVTLRCSPRSGDLSVYWYQQSLDQGLQFLIQYYNGEERAKGNILERFSAQQFPDLHSELNLSSLELGDSALYFCASSVVAGEQFFGPGTRLTVL.

Only a few counts were recorded for this clone. The rearrangement links TRBV19 to TRBJ1-2; D perhaps matches TRBD1 (6 bases). Germline CDR1 LNHDA, CDR2 SQIVND (reference sequence). The CDR3 totals 12 residues. The V end was cut by 5 bases, the J end by 8 bases, with 12 bases between. DNA for the CDR3: TGTGCCAGTAGTCGGGACATCGGGGGCTACACCTTC. Its translation: CASSRDIGGYTF.

DNA for the CDR3: TGTGCCAGCAGCTCCGACAGGGCCTCCTACGAGCAGTACTTC. It translates to CASSSDRASYEQYF. The rearrangement joins TRBV7-2 to TRBJ2-7; the match to TRBD1 covers 7 bases. V lost 4 bases and J lost 0; bases outside the gene matches: 3. This CDR3 comprises 14 residues. CDR1 and CDR2 from the germline V gene are SGHTA and FQGNSA. The complete variable domain, with remaining parts taken from reference TRBV7-2 and TRBJ2-7, reads GAGVSQSPSNKVTEKGKDVELRCDPISGHTALYWYRQSLGQGLEFLIYFQGNSAPDKSGLPSDRFSAERTGGSVSTLTIQRTQQEDSAVYLCASSSDRASYEQYFGPGTRLTVT.